This TCR beta chain was obtained from a study of T-cell reconstitution after alpha-beta-depleted transplantation in children. Researchers prepared the TCRbeta library using unique molecular identifiers, the study reports. TCRdb passed the PCR reads through MiXCR, listing each CDR3 protein once. The sample has 200,000 to 250,000 distinct CDR3 sequences, around 9.6% seen once. In this sample, this clonotype turned up a few times. The V gene lost 1 base and the J gene lost 9 bases, with 22 bases spanning the gap. Per germline, CDR1 SGHRS and CDR2 YFSETQ. The CDR3 runs 16 residues. V usage is TRBV5-1 and J usage is TRBJ2-5; D is possibly TRBD2 (5 bases). Sequencing used PBMCs from the stem cell graft donor, obtained from the stem cell graft. The TCR comes from a human donor who donated a stem cell graft to a child with acute lymphoblastic leukemia. This chain's CDR3 is CASSLLGSGRRGPQYF. The DNA of the CDR3 is TGCGCCAGCAGCTTGTTGGGGTCCGGACGACGAGGGCCCCAGTACTTC.